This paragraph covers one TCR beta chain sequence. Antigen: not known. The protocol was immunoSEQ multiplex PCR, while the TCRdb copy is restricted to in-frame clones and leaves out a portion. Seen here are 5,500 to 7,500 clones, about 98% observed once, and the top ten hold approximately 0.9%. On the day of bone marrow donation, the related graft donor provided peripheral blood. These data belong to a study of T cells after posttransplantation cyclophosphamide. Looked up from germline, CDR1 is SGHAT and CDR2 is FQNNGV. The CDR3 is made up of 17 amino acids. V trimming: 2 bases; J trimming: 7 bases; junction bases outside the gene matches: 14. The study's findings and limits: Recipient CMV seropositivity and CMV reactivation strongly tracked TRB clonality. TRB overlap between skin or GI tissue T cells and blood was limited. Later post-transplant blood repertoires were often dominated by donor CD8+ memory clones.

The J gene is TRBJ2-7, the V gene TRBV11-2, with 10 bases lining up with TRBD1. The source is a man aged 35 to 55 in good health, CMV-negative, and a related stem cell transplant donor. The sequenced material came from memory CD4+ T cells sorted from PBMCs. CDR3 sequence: CASSLKRPGQGRMEQYF. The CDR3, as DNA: TGTGCCAGCAGCTTAAAACGACCGGGACAGGGGAGGATGGAGCAGTACTTC.